The entry below describes one T cell receptor (beta chain). What it recognizes is unknown. The data are from a study of T-cell memory formation after mild COVID-19. About the study: TCR clustering was largely donor specific. Study results and limitations: For contracting clones, CD4+ ones sat mainly in CM and EM, CD8+ in EMRA. Clones contracting across day 15 to 85 had a balanced CD4/CD8 profile; later expanding clones leaned CD4+. Pre-infection memory carried some responding clones, suggesting that cross-reactive memory joined.

CDR1 is DFQATT, CDR2 SNEGSKA, per germline (reference sequence). There are 12 residues in the CDR3. MiXCR, run by TCRdb on the 5' RACE reads, gives a single entry per CDR3 protein. The sample has 300,000 to 350,000 distinct CDR3 sequences; 15% to 20% are singletons. The specimen was PBMCs or a T cell subset sorted from them (not recorded which). This receptor was identified in a man aged 18 to 30 who had mild COVID-19 (a few samples of this study predate the infection). Cell type and time point are not known. The chain carries TRBV20-1 and TRBJ1-1; D gene unclear. CDR3 protein: CMARRQNTEAFF. In DNA form, the CDR3 reads TGCATGGCCAGACGGCAGAACACTGAAGCTTTCTTT.